The 8 T cell receptor beta chains presented below share a single source sample, sequenced in a study of T cell responses to AZD1222 COVID-19 vaccine. The assay was immunoSEQ multiplex PCR, and TCRdb's table has in-frame clones only and misses some. The table records 210,000 or so clones, 85% to 95% of them present only once. The starting material was peripheral blood, obtained on day 0 of MenACWY control vaccination. The receptors here all came from an adult in good health.

The sample holds one count of this clone. The chain has TRBV5-8 and TRBJ1-2, with 9 positions matching TRBD1. Germline CDR1 reads SGHTS; CDR2 reads YDEGEE. V dropped 5 bases and J dropped 8; count of bases not matched to a gene: 22. The CDR3 has 18 residues. The CDR3 region has the DNA TGTGCCAGCAGTCCCGGCGTTCTCGGGACAGGGAATAGTCAAGGCTACACCTTC. Translation gives CASSPGVLGTGNSQGYTF. Based on the CDR3 plus reference TRBV5-8 and TRBJ1-2, the full variable domain is EAGVTQSPTHLIKTRGQQATLRCSPISGHTSVYWYQQALGLGLQFLLWYDEGEERNRGNFPPRFSGRQFPNYSSELNVNALELEDSALYLCASSPGVLGTGNSQGYTFGSGTRLTVV.

This rearrangement joins TRBV2 to TRBJ2-7; D is ambiguous. CDR1 and CDR2 (germline): SNHLY, FYNNEI. The CDR3 totals 10 residues. V was pared by 6 bases and J by 6 bases, with 6 bases between. The CDR3 spells CASSVREQYF. For the CDR3, the DNA is TGTGCCAGCAGCGTGCGCGAGCAGTACTTC. Complete variable domain (other parts from reference TRBV2 and TRBJ2-7): EPEVTQTPSHQVTQMGQEVILRCVPISNHLYFYWYRQILGQKVEFLVSFYNNEISEKSEIFDDQFSVERPDGSNFTLKIRSTKLEDSAMYFCASSVREQYFGPGTRLTVT.

This chain joins TRBV24-1 and TRBJ2-5; TRBD1 aligns across 7 bases. Germline CDR1 reads KGHDR; CDR2 reads SFDVKD. This CDR3 is 14 amino acids long. Unmatched junction bases numbered 4, after V lost 4 bases and J lost 3 bases. The CDR3 loop reads CATSDHGTEETQYF. The DNA for the CDR3 is TGTGCCACCAGTGACCATGGGACAGAAGAGACCCAGTACTTC.

This sequence joins TRBV2 and TRBJ1-1; 9 bases align to TRBD1. Trimming at V came to 11 bases and at J to 7 bases, leaving 11 bases not matched to a gene. The CDR3 extends over 13 amino acids. Germline loops: CDR1 SNHLY, CDR2 FYNNEI. CDR3 sequence (DNA): TGTGCCGGGGGCAAGGGGACAGGGTATGAAGCTTTCTTT. Translating gives CAGGKGTGYEAFF.

The genes are TRBV10-2 and TRBJ1-4; no firm D call. This CDR3 spans 15 amino acids. V dropped 3 bases and J dropped 0 bases, with 8 bases sitting between them. Germline-derived CDR1 and CDR2 are WSHSY and SAAADI. CDR3 protein: CASSDRGATNEKLFF. In DNA, the CDR3 is TGCGCCAGCAGTGATCGAGGTGCAACTAATGAAAAACTGTTTTTT.

This rearrangement joins TRBV6-2 or TRBV6-3 to TRBJ2-3, with D perhaps matching TRBD1 (7 bases). The CDR3 is 15 residues long. The V gene lost 5 bases and the J gene lost 0 bases, with 12 bases spanning the gap. Per the germline V gene, CDR1 is MNHEY and CDR2 is SVGEGT. CDR3 coding DNA: TGTGCCAGCAGTGGCAGGGGGGTCAGCACAGATACGCAGTATTTT. The encoded protein is CASSGRGVSTDTQYF.

This sequence joins TRBV10-3 and TRBJ1-5; 7 bases agree with TRBD1. Per germline, CDR1 ENHRY and CDR2 SYGVKD. CDR3 length: 14 residues. With V trimmed by 6 bases and J by 3 bases, 5 bases remained unmatched. In DNA form, the CDR3 reads TGTGCCATCAGCCGCACAGGGGCCAATCAGCCCCAGCATTTT. Protein product: CAISRTGANQPQHF.

A word on this clone: In the same sample, other DNA sequences code for this CDR3. The chain joins TRBV5-5 to TRBJ1-6; 8 positions match TRBD1. Trimming cost V 4 bases and J 7 bases; bases outside gene matches: 7. CDR1 and CDR2 (germline): SGHKS, YYEKEE (reference sequence). This CDR3 comprises 15 residues. This CDR3 reads CASSPAGTGNSPLHF. The CDR3 DNA reads TGTGCCAGCAGCCCAGCCGGGACAGGAAATTCACCCCTCCACTTT.